Listed below are T cell receptor beta chains from one sample, sequenced in a study of T cells in Graves' hyperthyroidism and ophthalmopathy. TCRdb analysed the multiplex PCR reads with MiXCR anew, one entry per CDR3 protein. The data show 500,000 or so distinct CDR3 sequences, about a sixth seen once. The sequenced sample consisted of blood. The source of these receptors is a woman younger than 30 with Graves' ophthalmopathy. CDR3s include the opening cysteine and the closing phenylalanine or tryptophan. The order of the fields is V gene, J gene, clone size, D gene, CDR3 DNA, CDR3 protein. A D gene is named only where the DNA matches it firmly. Size is omitted from some rows. Given values are once, few, many or a class for expanded clones.

TRBV12-3/TRBV12-4	TRBJ2-1	many	TRBD2	TGTGCCAGCAGTCAGGGACAGAGCGGGAGGTACAATGAGCAGTTCTTC	CASSQGQSGRYNEQFF
TRBV20-1	TRBJ2-7	NA	NA	TGCAGTGCTAGTTGGGACCTCGGGTCGTACGAGCAGTACTTC	CSASWDLGSYEQYF
TRBV12-5	TRBJ2-2	few	NA	TGTGCTAGTGGTTCGTACATTACTAGCTTTCAACCCGGGAGAAGGGTCACCGGGGAGCTGTTTTTT	CASGSYITSFQPGRRVTGELFF
TRBV27	TRBJ1-1	few	NA	TGTGCCAGCAGTTACCGGGACTCCAGGAACACTGAAGCTTTCTTT	CASSYRDSRNTEAFF
TRBV7-2	TRBJ2-1	few	NA	TGTGCCAGCAGCTTAGCGGTCCTAGACAATGAGCAGTTCTTC	CASSLAVLDNEQFF
TRBV19	TRBJ2-6	many	NA	TGTGCCAGTAGTACCCCGACTCTCCGACACGTCCTGACTTTC	CASSTPTLRHVLTF
TRBV7-3	TRBJ2-2	few	NA	TGTGCCAGCAGCCCAGACCCCGGGAGTCCTCACACCGGGGAGCTGTTTTTT	CASSPDPGSPHTGELFF
TRBV12-5	TRBJ2-2	NA	TRBD1	TGTGCTAGTGGTTTGGCCGGGACAGATGACGCCGGGGAGCTGTTTTTT	CASGLAGTDDAGELFF
TRBV7-9	TRBJ2-4	many	NA	TGTGCCAGCAGCACTAGTGGCCCAGCCAAAAACATTCAGTACTTC	CASSTSGPAKNIQYF
TRBV7-9	TRBJ2-7	few	NA	TGTGCCAGCAGCTTTACAGGGTTTAGGAACGAGCAGTACTTC	CASSFTGFRNEQYF
TRBV3-1	TRBJ2-7	many	NA	TGTGCCAGCAGCCAAGGTGAGCGGTGGTCCTACGAGCAGTACTTC	CASSQGERWSYEQYF
TRBV30	TRBJ1-2	NA	NA	TGTGCCCGAGACAGAAAAGGCTATGGCTACACCTTC	CARDRKGYGYTF
TRBV9	TRBJ2-6	few	NA	TGTGCCAGCAGCGTAGATCAATCTGGGGCCAACGTCCTGACTTTC	CASSVDQSGANVLTF
TRBV6-2/TRBV6-3	TRBJ2-2	NA	TRBD2	TGTGCCAGCAGATCACTAGCGGGAGGGCCCGGGGAGCTGTTTTTT	CASRSLAGGPGELFF
TRBV29-1	TRBJ2-7	NA	NA	TGCAGCGTTGAATCTCAGGGGCACGAGCAGTACTTC	CSVESQGHEQYF
TRBV3-1	TRBJ1-1	many	NA	TGTGCCAGCAGCCCGAGGCGGGAGGGGAGGACTGAAGCTTTCTTT	CASSPRREGRTEAFF